A single sample is the source of the 14 T cell receptor beta chains below, sequenced in a study of blood T cell repertoires in COVID-19. Here immunoSEQ multiplex PCR was the method, and the copy in TCRdb shows in-frame clones only, minus some. The sample records about 190,000 clones, 88% being singletons. Sequenced material: peripheral blood. The receptors were gathered from a woman in her 40s who had recovered from COVID-19.

The chain recombines TRBV7-2 with TRBJ1-1; TRBD1 might be the D (5 bases). The V end lost 1 base, the J end lost 4 bases, and 16 bases lay between the germline ends. Per germline, CDR1 SGHTA and CDR2 FQGNSA. This CDR3 contains 16 residues. The DNA of the CDR3 is TGTGCCAGCAGCTTAGGCCCCGGAGGGGAGGGCACTGAAGCTTTCTTT. Translation gives CASSLGPGGEGTEAFF. The whole variable domain, filled in from reference TRBV7-2 and TRBJ1-1, reads GAGVSQSPSNKVTEKGKDVELRCDPISGHTALYWYRQSLGQGLEFLIYFQGNSAPDKSGLPSDRFSAERTGGSVSTLTIQRTQQEDSAVYLCASSLGPGGEGTEAFFGQGTRLTVV.

This chain links TRBV19 with TRBJ1-1; D gene uncertain. The V and J ends lost 1 base and 0 bases respectively, with 9 bases between them. The CDR3 runs 15 residues. Germline CDR1 LNHDA, CDR2 SQIVND (reference sequence). In DNA, the CDR3 is TGTGCCAGTAGTATAGCCGGGAACATGAACACTGAAGCTTTCTTT. Translating it yields CASSIAGNMNTEAFF.

This chain uses TRBV7-9 with TRBJ2-2, with 10 positions matching TRBD2. The CDR3 contains 17 residues. Germline CDR1 and CDR2: SEHNR and FQNEAQ (reference sequence). J gave up 6 bases and V 2 bases, and 9 bases lay outside the gene matches. CDR3 in amino acids: CASSLIPGLASAGELFF. The CDR3 DNA sequence: TGTGCCAGCAGCTTAATACCGGGACTAGCGTCCGCCGGGGAGCTGTTTTTT. Full variable domain (missing parts from reference TRBV7-9 and TRBJ2-2): DTGVSQNPRHKITKRGQNVTFRCDPISEHNRLYWYRQTLGQGPEFLTYFQNEAQLEKSRLLSDRFSAERPKGSFSTLEIQRTEQGDSAMYLCASSLIPGLASAGELFFGEGSRLTVL.

This clone showed up just once. The chain is built from TRBV9 and TRBJ1-3; D is unclear. CDR3 length equals 13 residues. The V end was cut by 3 bases, the J end by 3 bases, with 7 bases between. CDR1 SGDLS and CDR2 YYNGEE come from the germline V gene. The CDR3 sequence: CASSELYGNTIYF. CDR3 in DNA: TGTGCCAGCAGCGAGCTTTATGGAAACACCATATATTTT.

V gene TRBV6-4 combines with J gene TRBJ2-2; 9 nucleotides agree with TRBD2. The CDR3 consists of 15 residues. Germline V lookup: CDR1 MRHNA, CDR2 SNTAGT. V gave up 5 bases and J gave up 0 bases; unmatched junction bases: 1. The CDR3 bases are TGTGCCAGCAGTTCTAGCGGGGCGAACACCGGGGAGCTGTTTTTT. Translating gives CASSSSGANTGELFF.

This clone was picked up one time. The V call is TRBV27, the J call TRBJ1-5; D may be TRBD1 (5 bases). From germline, CDR1 is MNHEY and CDR2 SMNVEV (reference sequence). V lost 6 bases and J lost 2, with 14 bases in between. This CDR3 is built from 15 residues. The CDR3 sequence is CASRAGGEGNQPQHF. CDR3 sequence (DNA): TGTGCCAGCAGGGCCGGGGGGGAGGGCAATCAGCCCCAGCATTTT.

This clone was observed a single time. The gene calls are TRBV30 and TRBJ2-1; 10 nucleotides agree with TRBD2. The CDR3 runs to 15 residues. CDR1 GTSNPN and CDR2 SVGIG come from the germline V gene (reference sequence). The V segment lost 5 bases and the J segment 8 bases; nucleotides outside the gene matches: 12. CDR3 protein: CAWDRGTSEFDEQFF. The CDR3 bases are TGTGCCTGGGATCGGGGGACTAGCGAATTCGATGAGCAGTTCTTC.

V usage is TRBV28 and J usage is TRBJ2-7; D is perhaps TRBD2 (5 bases). From germline, CDR1 is MDHEN and CDR2 SYDVKM. V lost 1 base to trimming and J lost 5 bases, with 12 bases between them. CDR3 size: 14 residues. The CDR3 is CASSLSRGLHEQYF. The DNA of the CDR3 is TGTGCCAGCAGTTTATCACGGGGATTGCACGAGCAGTACTTC.

The rearrangement joins TRBV5-1 to TRBJ2-6; a possible D gene is TRBD1 (5 bases). V was shortened by 1 base and J by 0 bases, with 8 bases between the two germline ends. In germline, CDR1 is SGHRS, CDR2 YFSETQ. The CDR3 is made up of 16 amino acids. CDR3 bases: TGCGCCAGCAGCTTGAGACAGCTCTCTGGGGCCAACGTCCTGACTTTC. Protein sequence: CASSLRQLSGANVLTF. The complete variable domain, with remaining parts taken from reference TRBV5-1 and TRBJ2-6, reads KAGVTQTPRYLIKTRGQQVTLSCSPISGHRSVSWYQQTPGQGLQFLFEYFSETQRNKGNFPGRFSGRQFSNSRSEMNVSTLELGDSALYLCASSLRQLSGANVLTFGAGSRLTVL.

The rearrangement links TRBV11-3 to TRBJ2-3; TRBD2 aligns across 10 bases. The CDR3 runs 16 residues. J lost 4 bases, V lost 1 base, and 5 bases had no gene match. Germline V CDR1 and CDR2: SGHNT, YENEEA. CDR3 protein: CASSLGRTSGADTQYF. The CDR3 DNA sequence: TGTGCCAGCAGCTTAGGTCGGACTAGCGGTGCAGATACGCAGTATTTT.

This chain uses TRBV28 with TRBJ2-7; D gene unclear. The V end was cut by 8 bases, the J end by 5 bases, with 19 bases between. The CDR3 spans 14 residues. From germline, CDR1 is MDHEN and CDR2 SYDVKM. The DNA for the CDR3 is TGTGCCAGCTCATTAGGTCGCACTATCGACGAGCAGTACTTC. Translating it yields CASSLGRTIDEQYF.

The chain couples TRBV19 to TRBJ2-1, with TRBD2 matching 15 bases. Germline loops: CDR1 LNHDA, CDR2 SQIVND (reference sequence). This CDR3 has 15 amino acids. With V trimmed by 6 bases and J by 7 bases, 4 bases remained unmatched. The CDR3 loop reads CASSNGLAGGNEQFF. The CDR3 nucleotides are TGTGCCAGTAGCAACGGACTAGCGGGAGGGAATGAGCAGTTCTTC.

The count of this clone is one. This chain joins TRBV2 and TRBJ1-5; D ambiguous. Germline-derived CDR1 and CDR2 are SNHLY and FYNNEI. With 2 bases removed from V and 5 bases from J, the gap between germline ends came to 10 bases. The CDR3 is 14 amino acids. CDR3 bases: TGTGCCAGCAGTGAACTAACAGTAGATCAGCCCCAGCATTTT. The encoded protein is CASSELTVDQPQHF.

V and J are TRBV18 and TRBJ1-1; D is unresolved. V was clipped by 0 bases and J by 2 bases, with 10 bases between them. CDR3 size: 15 residues. CDR1 KGHSH and CDR2 LQKENI come from the germline V gene. The CDR3 DNA is TGTGCCAGCTCACCACCAGCCGTTATTAACACTGAAGCTTTCTTT. Translation gives CASSPPAVINTEAFF.